The source of this TCR beta chain is a study of Tregs in tolerant kidney transplant recipients (dated by TCRdb to 2018 to 2020). About the full investigation: Transplants used related donors with nonmyeloablative bone marrow transplantation; mixed chimerism was transient in the human trials. The study used TCRbeta sequencing to identify donor-specific regulatory T cells before combined kidney and bone marrow transplantation, then tracked those cells after transplant. What the authors observed across the whole study: In tolerant patients, the expansion of donor-specific Tregs was greater than global Treg expansion, suggesting that the expansion was antigen-driven rather than nonspecific. For some patients, the PCR primers changed as time went on, which meant samples from those patients could not be compared with one another at the nucleotide level. Expanding Tregs with activated donor B cells appeared to identify the most biologically relevant and donor-specific TCRbeta repertoire. Biological reproducibility was not directly assessed, although technical replication error appeared to be minimal. Because the study included only a small number of patients, the results must be confirmed in larger populations and under other immunosuppression protocols.

Genomic DNA was extracted from sorted cells with the QIAGEN DNeasy Blood and Tissue Kit for TCRbeta CDR3 sequencing. High-throughput TCRbeta CDR3 sequencing was carried out commercially through immunoSEQ, with PCR amplification with bias correction and internal controls included. On the study's bioinformatics: Unique productive TCRbeta sequences were defined by CDR3 nucleotide sequence where primers matched, otherwise by CDR3 amino acid sequence with Vbeta and Jbeta genes. To correct for sorting error, sequences found in more than one sorted population at a frequency ratio of 2:1 or less were discarded, and the remaining shared sequences were assigned to the population with the higher frequency. A sequence counted as donor-reactive if, in CFSE-low cells, the sequence had a frequency of at least 0.01% and was expanded at least 5-fold compared with unstimulated cells. Jensen-Shannon divergence calculated on the top 100 TCRbeta sequences ranked by frequency was used to measure repertoire divergence. For samples with multiple sequencing runs, sorting error was corrected in each run separately before the runs were combined. Imported from immuneACCESS, the table was reduced by TCRdb to in-frame sequences with V and J called. These copies leave out some clones; in studies compared against another copy, an unresolved V gene accounts for under half, and the cause of the remainder is not known. V and J calls and clone size are as listed in that table; D and trimming were resolved from the DNA. Recorded for this sample are approximately 98,000 clones; roughly 90% of them occurred a single time. In total, the top ten clones hold roughly 0.35% of the sample.

Worth noting for this clone: Its antigen remains undetermined. Within one base of it there is no much larger clone, and no base qualities were kept.

This sample's time point label indicates: blood sample drawn before combined kidney and bone marrow transplant. Unstimulated Tregs (CD4+CD25+CD127-), CD4+ non-Tregs (CD4+CD25-), CD4 and CD8 cells were FACS-sorted from thawed PBMCs. Patients were several combined kidney and bone marrow transplant recipients from the ITN036ST trial, and only these trial subjects had samples available. Healthy control blood was processed by Ficoll density gradient to PBMCs and cryopreserved; patient PBMCs were collected before and after transplant. Trimming takes 4 bases off V and 2 bases off J; junction bases not matched to a gene: 6. The cysteine opens and the phenylalanine closes a CDR3 of 15 amino acids. Only the CDR3 DNA is retained, 45 bases long and in frame from the first base. CDR1 and CDR2, looked up from the germline V gene, are SGHTA and FQGNSA.

The chain employs TRBV7-2 and TRBJ2-5, with 8 middle bases fitting TRBD2. The sequencing used CD4+ T cells from blood, collected before the transplant. The sequence derives from a human donor who received a combined kidney and bone marrow transplant. The sequenced DNA is TGTGCCAGCAGCTCGTACTCTAGCGGGCAAGAGACCCAGTACTTC. Translated, this gives CASSSYSSGQETQYF.